This TCR beta chain was sequenced in a study of regulatory T cells in long-lasting Graves disease. Building the TCR beta libraries relied on iRepertoire HTBI primers, and CDR3 regions underwent Arm-PCR. Each CDR3 protein is one row after TCRdb ran MiXCR on the multiplex PCR reads. The sample carries 600,000 to 650,000 distinct CDR3 sequences, less than 20% recorded once. This clonotype showed up just a few times. The time point here: newly diagnosed GD, antithyroid drugs for less than 3 months. PBMC-extracted RNA yielded the TCR library. CDR3 length: 17 amino acids. V shed 1 base, J shed 1 base, and the junction held 9 bases outside the gene matches. The germline V gene has CDR1 DFQATT and CDR2 SNEGSKA (reference sequence). This sample was also put to use in a study of T cells in Graves' hyperthyroidism and ophthalmopathy.

This sequence joins TRBV20-1 and TRBJ2-7, with TRBD2 identical over 11 bases. The input for sequencing was peripheral blood mononuclear cells (PBMCs), taken at new diagnosis, from a patient treated with antithyroid drugs. This clonotype was obtained from a woman between 25 and 40 years old with Graves disease. The CDR3 region is CSARGSLAGGGSYEQYF. CDR3 coding DNA: TGCAGTGCTAGAGGTTCGCTAGCGGGAGGTGGGTCCTACGAGCAGTACTTC.